This TCR beta chain was observed in a study of cytomegalovirus exposure and HLA in healthy donors. Study observations and caveats: Later analysis identified a missense DCLRE1C variant that was linked to TCR beta V- and J-gene trimming.

Use of 60 Vbeta and 13 Jbeta primers characterized the PCR. Authors' processing steps: A later analysis tallied 80 million to 100 million unique TCR beta chains, around 9.9 million of them shared. The data were produced by immunoSEQ multiplex PCR, yet TCRdb's version contains in-frame clones alone and is incomplete. That table supplies the V and J calls and clone size; D and trimming were determined from the DNA. The repertoire holds about 110,000 clones, with roughly three quarters as singletons. CDR3 size: 14 residues. CDR1 SNHLY and CDR2 FYNNEI come from the germline V gene. Trimming at V came to 5 bases and at J to 9 bases, leaving 8 bases not matched to a gene. Only one count was recorded for this clone. The antigen is unknown.

The sequenced sample consisted of PBMCs. This rearrangement joins TRBV2 to TRBJ2-1; 9 bases match TRBD2. The clonotype was recovered from a woman aged 45 to 65 in good health and CMV-seropositive. CDR3 nucleotides: TGTGCCAGCAGTAGGTTAGCGGGAGAGGGTGAGCAGTTCTTC. This translates into CASSRLAGEGEQFF. The full variable domain, rest sourced from reference TRBV2 and TRBJ2-1, is EPEVTQTPSHQVTQMGQEVILRCVPISNHLYFYWYRQILGQKVEFLVSFYNNEISEKSEIFDDQFSVERPDGSNFTLKIRSTKLEDSAMYFCASSRLAGEGEQFFGPGTRLTVL.